This T cell receptor (beta chain) was retrieved from a study of long-term antiretroviral therapy in people with HIV (dated by TCRdb to 2022 to 2024). For context, the study as a whole: The earliest samples were collected approximately a decade before the 2015 WHO recommendation for immediate ART, a period when ART was typically delayed until CD4 counts fell. Whether ART initiation and durable HIV suppression were associated with changes in peripheral blood TRB repertoire composition and diversity was tested in a retrospective serial study. From over 25 adults with confirmed HIV infection, the cohort provided approximately 190 cryopreserved PBMC samples, gathered serially across a mean of around 6 years (range 1-12). Among the 30 or so participants with HIV, about a dozen were female. No cross-contamination during QIAcube processing was seen in test extractions of a monoclonal T-cell line run alongside 33 polyclonal samples.

The immunoSEQ hsTCRB v3.0 assay was used at survey level resolution to sequence the TRB variable region. TRB sequencing targeted a depth of about 35,000-50,000 T-cell genomes per sample. An Illumina MiSeq with a v3 150-cycle kit was used to sequence the pooled TRB libraries. As for the authors' bioinformatics: Repertoire analysis ran in R within a reproducible Nextflow workflow covering QC, data transformation and analysis. LymphoSeq2, an R package for exploring AIRR-Seq data, was used to implement the custom analyses. A few samples that yielded fewer than 5000 total TRB sequences were excluded, so that approximately 200 HIV repertoires were analyzed. Among the 188 retained HIV repertoires, 59 were collected before ART initiation and 129 were collected after ART initiation. Repertoires were downsampled to 5000 TRB nucleotide sequences, with summary statistics averaged over 100 downsampling iterations. TRB sequences were retained for analysis only if CDR3 regions of at least seven amino acids were present. Diversity was measured with a Shannon entropy-derived clonality score and the Gini coefficient. Repertoire networks linked the top 5000 CDR3 amino acid sequences whenever two sequences differed by an edit distance of one. GLIPH2 predicted antigen specificity groups and MHC restriction for TRB CDR3 amino acid sequences. To flag known associations with CMV, EBV, HIV or tissue antigens, CDR3 amino acid sequences were compared against VDJdb and McPAS-TCR. Pre-ART, post-ART and control groups were compared with Wilcoxon signed-rank tests and Holm-Bonferroni correction. TCRdb re-hosts the immuneACCESS table, in-frame sequences only. Its copies lack some clones; in the studies checked, an unresolved V gene accounts for under half of them, and the cause for the rest is not known. The V and J calls and the clone size are those of that table, but D and trimming were determined from the DNA. Present in this sample are tens of thousands of clones, roughly 86% of which were seen just once. 5.1% of the sample goes to the ten largest clones.

Inclusion was restricted to participants for whom at least one PBMC sample before ART initiation and at least two post-ART samples were available. Treatment was received in the United States of America by all participants with HIV. Cryopreserved samples of about 0.95-10 million PBMC were thawed and washed before DNA extraction. At the time of the earliest PBMC sample, participants with HIV were aged between 23 and 54 years. Per participant, PBMC samples came from 1-4 timepoints prior to ART initiation and 2-8 timepoints following ART initiation, for a median of 7 samples. Serial HIV viral load, CD4+ T-cell count, ART history and demographic data were obtained for every participant. Using a Qiagen kit on a QIAcube, genomic DNA was extracted from unsorted PBMC, with samples processed in batches of 12. The research as a whole found: Expanded TRB clones identified before ART initiation dominated the repertoire at all time points, although this dominance fluctuated and declined in many PLHIV after ART. The samples span the years 2004 to 2017, and the ART regimens used at that time may not be as effective as current regimens. Inferences about post-ART repertoire changes were limited because no data were available on ART adherence, viral resistance or therapy changes. HIV repertoires had narrower CDR3 length ranges than controls, and the network structure suggested an antigen-experienced repertoire that shifted only slightly toward naive after ART. Unsorted PBMC were profiled instead of sorted CD4+ and CD8+ T cells because pre-ART samples had limited cell numbers. Starting ART was linked to a significant rise in TRB diversity, yet even with long-term ART the diversity remained significantly lower than in transplant donor controls. Because PBMC availability was limited, only the TCR beta chain was sequenced, with no alpha chain pairing.

As regards this clone: The antigen this receptor binds is unknown. Base qualities are missing; no much larger clone stands one base away.

Via the germline V gene, CDR1 is SGHNT and CDR2 YENEEA. Trimming removed 0 bases from V and 4 bases from J, leaving 15 bases between the germline ends. The CDR3 has 16 amino acids, counting the end cysteine and phenylalanine. The CDR3 DNA has 48 bases and is translated from base 1. The receptor comes from a woman aged 45-65 years with HIV. The source was unsorted PBMCs, collected 0.1 years before starting antiretroviral therapy. The sequence links TRBV11-3 to TRBJ1-2; the D gene lacks a confident call. The CDR3 here reads CASSLEWAAPLYGYTF. Read as DNA, the sequence is TGTGCCAGCAGCTTAGAATGGGCAGCCCCGCTCTATGGCTACACCTTC.